These 11 T cell receptor beta chains were sequenced from one sample in a study of regulatory T cells in long-lasting Graves disease. Time point of the sample: newly diagnosed GD, antithyroid drugs for less than 3 months. Scientists built the TCR library using RNA that was extracted from PBMCs. Researchers made TCR beta libraries by using iRepertoire HTBI primers and running Arm-PCR on CDR3 regions. TCRdb ran MiXCR on the multiplex PCR reads and lists one entry per CDR3 protein. The table includes approximately 560,000 distinct CDR3 sequences, 16% detected once. A further study also used this sample, focusing on T cells in Graves' hyperthyroidism and ophthalmopathy.

The sample in question was peripheral blood mononuclear cells (PBMCs), obtained at new diagnosis, from a patient treated with antithyroid drugs. All receptors come from a young man with Graves disease.

This clonotype was counted ten times or more. V usage is TRBV7-3 and J usage is TRBJ1-4; D uncertain. Per the germline V gene, CDR1 is SGHTA and CDR2 is FQGTGA. The CDR3 is made up of 12 amino acids. With 5 bases removed from V and 8 bases from J, the gap between germline ends came to 9 bases. In DNA, the CDR3 is TGTGCCAGCAGCCCGCTGGGGGAAAAACTGTTTTTT. It codes for CASSPLGEKLFF. Together with reference TRBV7-3 and TRBJ1-4, the CDR3 gives the full variable domain: GAGVSQTPSNKVTEKGKYVELRCDPISGHTALYWYRQSLGQGPEFLIYFQGTGAADDSGLPNDRFFAVRPEGSVSTLKIQRTERGDSAVYLCASSPLGEKLFFGSGTQLSVL.

The genes are TRBV3-1 and TRBJ1-5; no clear D. CDR3 length equals 13 residues. Trimming removed 3 bases at V and 2 bases at J, with 5 bases between. Germline lookup yields CDR1 LGHDT and CDR2 YNNKEL (reference sequence). The CDR3 here is CASSHQGNQPQHF. The CDR3 bases are TGTGCCAGCAGCCATCAAGGCAATCAGCCCCAGCATTTT.

The V gene is TRBV27, the J gene TRBJ2-1, with TRBD2 as a possible D gene (6 bases). V lost 5 bases, J lost 6 bases, and 11 bases lay in between. Germline CDR1 MNHEY, CDR2 SMNVEV (reference sequence). The CDR3 extends over 13 amino acids. The CDR3 here is CASSTGTANEQFF. CDR3 bases: TGTGCCAGCAGTACGGGGACTGCCAATGAGCAGTTCTTC.

The table lists this clonotype with many counts. The CDR3 nucleotides are TGTGCCAGCTCACCACCGGACGGGAGCTCCTACAATGAGCAGTTCTTC. Translating gives CASSPPDGSSYNEQFF. The chain employs TRBV18 and TRBJ2-1, with D perhaps matching TRBD2 (6 bases). The germline V gene has CDR1 KGHSH and CDR2 LQKENI. The CDR3 has 16 residues. V lost 0 bases to trimming and J lost 0 bases, with 9 bases between them. The entire variable domain, with the rest obtained from reference TRBV18 and TRBJ2-1, is as follows: NAGVMQNPRHLVRRRGQEARLRCSPMKGHSHVYWYRQLPEEGLKFMVYLQKENIIDESGMPKERFSAEFPKEGPSILRIQQVVRGDSAAYFCASSPPDGSSYNEQFFGPGTRLTVL.

The sample holds a few counts of this clonotype. V gene TRBV7-8 combines with J gene TRBJ1-3; no firm D call. Trimming shortened V by 7 bases and J by 7 bases, and 23 bases separated the two germline ends. Germline V lookup: CDR1 SGHVS, CDR2 FQNEAQ. The CDR3 covers 16 residues. The CDR3 nucleotides read TGTGCCAGCAAACCCGATCCGGCGGCTCCCGGGAACACCATATATTTT. Its translation: CASKPDPAAPGNTIYF.

This clonotype was seen ten or more times. The chain employs TRBV28 and TRBJ2-7; 9 positions agree with TRBD1. Germline lookup yields CDR1 MDHEN and CDR2 SYDVKM. V was pared by 7 bases and J by 3 bases, with 7 bases of the junction left unmatched. CDR3 length: 14 residues. The CDR3 coding sequence is TGTGCCAGCACAACCGGGACAGGGTTCTACGAGCAGTACTTC. It translates to CASTTGTGFYEQYF.

The V call is TRBV11-2, the J call TRBJ1-1, with D possibly TRBD1 on 5 matching bases. Trimming removed 0 bases at V and 11 bases at J, with 19 bases between. CDR1 is SGHAT, CDR2 FQNNGV, per germline. The CDR3 has 15 amino acids. The CDR3 DNA follows: TGTGCCAGCAGCTTAGACCCCAGGGAGGGTCGATCGGCTTTCTTT. It codes for CASSLDPREGRSAFF.

This clonotype was picked up a small number of times. CDR3 sequence: CASSTSTVSNQPQHF. For the CDR3, the DNA is TGTGCCAGCAGCACCTCGACAGTTAGCAATCAGCCCCAGCATTTT. This chain joins TRBV7-9 and TRBJ1-5; possible D gene TRBD1, 5 bases. This CDR3 region has 15 residues. Trimming took off 5 bases at V and 0 bases at J, with 11 bases between the two ends. Germline V lookup: CDR1 SEHNR, CDR2 FQNEAQ (reference sequence).

This clonotype was recorded at least ten times. The genes are TRBV5-1 and TRBJ2-7; D gene unclear. The CDR3 is 14 residues long. V was trimmed by 3 bases and J by 6 bases, leaving 16 bases between them. The germline gives CDR1 SGHRS, CDR2 YFSETQ. The CDR3 is CASSSPNQGSEQYF. CDR3 DNA sequence: TGCGCCAGCAGCTCCCCCAACCAAGGAAGCGAGCAGTACTTC. Using reference TRBV5-1 and TRBJ2-7 for the parts outside the CDR3, the full variable domain is KAGVTQTPRYLIKTRGQQVTLSCSPISGHRSVSWYQQTPGQGLQFLFEYFSETQRNKGNFPGRFSGRQFSNSRSEMNVSTLELGDSALYLCASSSPNQGSEQYFGPGTRLTVT.

V usage is TRBV20-1 and J usage is TRBJ2-1; 7 bases align to TRBD1. The length of the CDR3 is 16 residues. The germline CDR1 and CDR2 sequences are DFQATT and SNEGSKA (reference sequence). V shed 2 bases, J shed 7 bases, and the junction held 14 bases outside the gene matches. The CDR3 DNA reads TGCAGTGCTAGAAGGTTAAGGGGGCAGTTCTTAAATGAGCAGTTCTTC. It yields the protein CSARRLRGQFLNEQFF.

This clonotype has only a few counts. The rearrangement uses TRBV10-3 and TRBJ2-2, with 7 bases aligning to TRBD2. The V and J ends lost 6 bases and 2 bases, in that order; junction bases with no gene match: 9. This CDR3 is 16 amino acids long. Looked up from germline, CDR1 is ENHRY and CDR2 is SYGVKD. CDR3 bases: TGTGCCATCAGCGAGCGGGAACAGATTAACACCGGGGAGCTGTTTTTT. This codes for CAISEREQINTGELFF.